What follows is one T cell receptor (beta chain) and its context. Its cognate antigen is unknown. The entry originates in a study of STAT5B mutations in CD4+ large granular lymphocyte leukemia. Germline CDR1 and CDR2: MNHNY and SVGAGI (reference sequence). V lost 0 bases and J 0 bases, leaving 9 bases between the germline ends. The length of the CDR3 is 16 residues. Either unselected PBMC or bead-purified CD4+, CD4+CD8+, CD57+ or CD56+ cells were sequenced. Study results and caveats: No patients shared main leukemic clonotypes, though around 24% appeared at low frequency elsewhere. 8/27 top patient clones versus 2/35 control clones were TRBV06-family.

Profiling relied on immunoSEQ multiplex PCR, and the TCRdb table lists in-frame clones only, not all of them. The repertoire holds around 10,000 clones, with roughly 80% as singletons. The TCR sequence derives from a man in his sixties with CD4+ T-cell large granular lymphocyte leukemia. The sequenced sample was PBMCs. J is TRBJ2-1 and V is TRBV6-6; unclear D gene. CDR3 loop: CASSYSSLSSYNEQFF. For the CDR3, the DNA is TGTGCCAGCAGTTACTCGAGTCTATCCTCCTACAATGAGCAGTTCTTC.